These 26 T cell receptor beta chains came from one sample sequenced in a study of blood T cell repertoires in COVID-19. Only in-frame clones appear in the TCRdb table, and some are missing; sequencing was by immunoSEQ multiplex PCR. This table has about 87,000 clones, around 90% appearing once. Input material: peripheral blood. Receptors were obtained from a woman older than 75 with acute or convalescent COVID-19.

The gene calls are TRBV19 and TRBJ2-7; 13 nucleotides match TRBD2. CDR1 and CDR2 (germline): LNHDA, SQIVND (reference sequence). CDR3 size: 15 residues. The V segment lost 5 bases and the J segment 5 bases; nucleotides outside the gene matches: 6. CDR3 nucleotide sequence: TGTGCCAGTAGTCCGGGACTAGCGGGGCCTGACGAGCAGTACTTC. Protein product: CASSPGLAGPDEQYF. The complete variable domain, with remaining parts taken from reference TRBV19 and TRBJ2-7, reads DGGITQSPKYLFRKEGQNVTLSCEQNLNHDAMYWYRQDPGQGLRLIYYSQIVNDFQKGDIAEGYSVSREKKESFPLTVTSAQKNPTAFYLCASSPGLAGPDEQYFGPGTRLTVT.

The V and J genes are TRBV15 and TRBJ2-7; tentative D call: TRBD2 (6 bases). The CDR3 contains 16 residues. Germline CDR1 and CDR2: LNHNV and YYDKDF (reference sequence). The V end was cut by 0 bases, the J end by 3 bases, with 15 bases between. CDR3 DNA sequence: TGTGCCACCAGCAGAGATCTACGGACTAATTTCTACGAGCAGTACTTC. Amino acid sequence: CATSRDLRTNFYEQYF. Together with reference TRBV15 and TRBJ2-7, the CDR3 gives the full variable domain: DAMVIQNPRYQVTQFGKPVTLSCSQTLNHNVMYWYQQKSSQAPKLLFHYYDKDFNNEADTPDNFQSRRPNTSFCFLDIRSPGLGDTAMYLCATSRDLRTNFYEQYFGPGTRLTVT.

The rearrangement uses TRBV5-1 and TRBJ1-5, with 7 bases aligning to TRBD1. Germline V gene sequence: CDR1 SGHRS, CDR2 YFSETQ. V lost 2 bases to trimming and J lost 4 bases; unmatched junction nucleotides: 6. The CDR3 extends over 15 amino acids. The CDR3 sequence is CASSLFTGENQPQHF. Written as DNA, the CDR3 is TGCGCCAGCAGCTTATTTACAGGGGAGAATCAGCCCCAGCATTTT. The full variable domain, its missing parts supplied by reference TRBV5-1 and TRBJ1-5, is KAGVTQTPRYLIKTRGQQVTLSCSPISGHRSVSWYQQTPGQGLQFLFEYFSETQRNKGNFPGRFSGRQFSNSRSEMNVSTLELGDSALYLCASSLFTGENQPQHFGDGTRLSIL.

This clone was recorded only once. The chain uses TRBV28 and TRBJ2-7; 9 nucleotides match TRBD2. CDR3 length equals 15 residues. Germline V gene sequence: CDR1 MDHEN, CDR2 SYDVKM. Unmatched junction bases numbered 6, after V lost 1 base and J lost 5 bases. CDR3 loop: CASSLFSSGMDEQYF. CDR3 bases: TGTGCCAGCAGTTTATTTTCTAGCGGGATGGACGAGCAGTACTTC. The variable domain in full, with the rest retrieved from reference TRBV28 and TRBJ2-7, is DVKVTQSSRYLVKRTGEKVFLECVQDMDHENMFWYRQDPGLGLRLIYFSYDVKMKEKGDIPEGYSVSREKKERFSLILESASTNQTSMYLCASSLFSSGMDEQYFGPGTRLTVT.

This chain connects TRBV30 to TRBJ2-3; TRBD2 matches at 11 bases. The CDR3 loop spans 20 amino acids. Germline V gives CDR1 GTSNPN, CDR2 SVGIG (reference sequence). V lost 0 bases and J lost 0; bases outside the gene matches: 14. The CDR3 bases are TGTGCCTGGAGTGTATTCCGACTAGCGGGGCCGGATTTTAGCACAGATACGCAGTATTTT. Amino acids: CAWSVFRLAGPDFSTDTQYF.

This rearrangement joins TRBV18 to TRBJ1-1, with D maybe TRBD1 (6 bases). Germline V gene lookup returns CDR1 KGHSH and CDR2 LQKENI. The CDR3 runs 14 residues. Trimming took off 2 bases at V and 6 bases at J, with 13 bases between the two ends. This CDR3 reads CASSPKGELAEAFF. For the CDR3, the DNA is TGTGCCAGCTCACCAAAGGGGGAGCTAGCTGAAGCTTTCTTT.

J is TRBJ1-1 and V is TRBV4-1; 9 bases line up with TRBD1. CDR1 and CDR2 (germline): MGHRA, YSYEKL. Trimming cost V 3 bases and J 4 bases; bases outside gene matches: 6. The CDR3 extends over 15 amino acids. The DNA of the CDR3 is TGCGCCAGCAGCCAGATCGGACAGGGGACCACTGAAGCTTTCTTT. It is translated as CASSQIGQGTTEAFF.

This chain links TRBV7-2 with TRBJ1-2; 11 positions agree with TRBD1. The CDR3 has 13 amino acids. The trim removed 7 bases at V and 6 bases at J, leaving 4 bases unmatched. Germline V gene sequence: CDR1 SGHTA, CDR2 FQGNSA. Here the CDR3 DNA reads TGTGCCAGCAACAAGGACAGGGGGCATGGCTACACCTTC. Translation: CASNKDRGHGYTF.

The V call is TRBV6-2 or TRBV6-3, the J call TRBJ1-6; D perhaps matches TRBD1 (5 bases). Looked up from germline, CDR1 is MNHEY and CDR2 is SVGEGT. The CDR3 runs 18 residues. Trimming stripped 0 bases from V and 0 bases from J, with 12 bases between. The CDR3 DNA sequence: TGTGCCAGCAGTTACTCGGCAGGGTTCGCCTCCTATAATTCACCCCTCCACTTT. This translates into CASSYSAGFASYNSPLHF.

Turning to this clone: The junction does not match germline at one end; this may be a read error. Here the CDR3 reads CASSLTGRQETQYF. CDR3 DNA sequence: TGTGCTAGCAGCTTGACAGGGAGGCAAGAGACCCAGTACTTC. The rearrangement links TRBV7-7 to TRBJ2-5, with D possibly being TRBD1 (7 bases). The CDR3 totals 14 residues. Germline CDR1 SSHAT, CDR2 FNYEAQ (reference sequence).

The J gene is TRBJ2-3, the V gene TRBV4-2, with TRBD2 matching over 14 bases. The CDR3 has 16 amino acids. Trimming at V came to 3 bases and at J to 5 bases, leaving 4 bases not matched to a gene. Germline V CDR1 and CDR2: LGHNA, YNFKEQ. The CDR3 coding sequence is TGTGCCAGCAGCCAGACTAGCGGGGGGGCTGTAGATACGCAGTATTTT. Protein sequence: CASSQTSGGAVDTQYF.

This clone appeared a single time. This chain connects TRBV5-1 to TRBJ2-3; 9 bases agree with TRBD2. Germline V gene sequence: CDR1 SGHRS, CDR2 YFSETQ. Germline trimming cut 5 bases from V and 6 bases from J; bases unmatched to any gene: 10. The CDR3 runs 15 residues. CDR3 in DNA: TGCGCCAGCAGTTATAGCGGGGGAGAGCCGGATACGCAGTATTTT. It translates to CASSYSGGEPDTQYF.

The rearrangement links TRBV6-5 to TRBJ1-2, with TRBD1 identical over 9 bases. V lost 5 bases, J lost 6 bases, and 4 bases stayed unmatched. Germline assignment: CDR1 MNHEY and CDR2 SVGAGI. The length of the CDR3 is 13 residues. This CDR3 is CASSRQGVDGYTF. The CDR3 nucleotides are TGTGCCAGCAGTCGACAGGGGGTGGATGGCTACACCTTC.

The chain combines TRBV11-2 with TRBJ2-5; D is perhaps TRBD2 (6 bases). CDR1 is SGHAT and CDR2 is FQNNGV in the germline V gene. The CDR3 loop spans 14 amino acids. The V and J ends lost 1 base and 4 bases respectively, with 10 bases between them. DNA of the CDR3: TGTGCCAGCAGCTTAGCGGGAGTCACAGAGACCCAGTACTTC. Translating it yields CASSLAGVTETQYF.

The rearrangement links TRBV5-1 to TRBJ1-1; 9 nucleotides line up with TRBD1. The CDR3 totals 14 residues. V was pared by 4 bases and J by 10 bases, with 11 bases of the junction left unmatched. Germline CDR1 and CDR2: SGHRS and YFSETQ. CDR3 DNA: TGCGCCAGCAGCCTGACCGGGACAGGGATTGGAGCTTTCTTT. Its protein product is CASSLTGTGIGAFF.

The V call is TRBV25-1, the J call TRBJ2-1; 12 bases are shared with TRBD2. With 5 bases clipped from V and 7 bases from J, the junction kept 6 bases outside the gene matches. Germline-derived CDR1 and CDR2 are MGHDK and SYGVNS. This CDR3 has 15 amino acids. The CDR3 is CASSTTLAGGNEQFF. CDR3 bases: TGTGCCAGCAGTACAACGCTAGCGGGAGGGAATGAGCAGTTCTTC.

The genes are TRBV6-1 and TRBJ1-4, with a tentative D call TRBD1 (5 bases). This CDR3 region has 14 residues. Germline V lookup: CDR1 MNHNS, CDR2 SASEGT. The V gene lost 2 bases and the J gene lost 7 bases, with 11 bases spanning the gap. The CDR3, as DNA: TGTGCCAGCAGTGAATCCGGGGGGGGTGAAAAACTGTTTTTT. Its translation: CASSESGGGEKLFF.

This clone was seen once. The chain joins TRBV7-9 to TRBJ2-5; 11 bases map to TRBD2. This CDR3 contains 14 residues. The V segment lost 4 bases and the J segment 4 bases; nucleotides outside the gene matches: 2. Germline loops: CDR1 SEHNR, CDR2 FQNEAQ (reference sequence). CDR3 in amino acids: CASSYGTSGETQYF. The CDR3 region has the DNA TGTGCCAGCAGCTATGGGACTAGCGGAGAGACCCAGTACTTC.

This clone has more than one count but fewer than ten. The gene calls are TRBV20-1 and TRBJ1-5; D remains ambiguous. The CDR3 length is 14 residues. V was cut by 3 bases and J by 0 bases, with 9 bases left in between. Germline V gene sequence: CDR1 DFQATT, CDR2 SNEGSKA (reference sequence). CDR3 protein: CSASLRYSNQPQHF. In DNA form, the CDR3 reads TGCAGTGCTAGTTTACGGTATAGCAATCAGCCCCAGCATTTT.

This rearrangement joins TRBV7-9 to TRBJ2-3; TRBD2 matches at 9 bases. The germline gives CDR1 SEHNR, CDR2 FQNEAQ (reference sequence). The V gene end was trimmed by 4 bases and the J gene end by 8 bases; junction bases not matched to a gene: 13. The CDR3 is made up of 16 amino acids. The CDR3, as DNA: TGTGCCAGCAGCTCAGGGGCGGGAGGGCCGTCAGGTACGCAGTATTTT. Translation: CASSSGAGGPSGTQYF.

The rearrangement joins TRBV19 to TRBJ2-1; perhaps TRBD2 as D (7 bases). V was pared by 7 bases and J by 0 bases, with 16 bases between. The CDR3 length is 16 residues. The germline V gene encodes CDR1 LNHDA and CDR2 SQIVND (reference sequence). The CDR3 spells CASTPRGGVSYNEQFF. CDR3 DNA: TGTGCCAGTACCCCAAGGGGGGGAGTCTCCTACAATGAGCAGTTCTTC.

The J gene is TRBJ1-1, the V gene TRBV19, with D uncertain. V lost 5 bases to trimming and J lost 1 base, with 11 bases between them. The CDR3 has 14 residues. Germline V gene lookup returns CDR1 LNHDA and CDR2 SQIVND (reference sequence). The CDR3, as DNA: TGTGCCAGTAGTCAGTTGGTACGGAACACTGAAGCTTTCTTT. Protein sequence: CASSQLVRNTEAFF.

The gene calls are TRBV29-1 and TRBJ1-2; a possible D gene is TRBD1 (6 bases). Trimming removed 7 bases at V and 2 bases at J, with 17 bases between. CDR3 size: 14 residues. Germline CDR1 is SQVTM and CDR2 is ANQGSEA. CDR3 sequence reads: CSARDTQENYGYTF. The DNA for the CDR3 is TGCAGCGCTAGGGACACGCAAGAGAACTATGGCTACACCTTC.

The rearrangement links TRBV27 to TRBJ2-7; maybe TRBD1 (5 bases). The germline gives CDR1 MNHEY, CDR2 SMNVEV (reference sequence). Trimming cost V 5 bases and J 2 bases, with 13 bases left between them. This CDR3 has 14 residues. The CDR3 loop is CASSAPGITYEQYF. The DNA for the CDR3 is TGTGCCAGCAGTGCTCCAGGGATAACCTACGAGCAGTACTTC.

The V and J genes are TRBV5-5 and TRBJ1-2; 11 bases fit TRBD1. The V and J ends lost 7 bases and 0 bases, in that order; junction bases with no gene match: 8. CDR3 length equals 16 residues. CDR1 is SGHKS, CDR2 YYEKEE, per germline (reference sequence). The CDR3 reads CASFGQGAYTNYGYTF. The CDR3 DNA follows: TGTGCCAGCTTCGGACAGGGGGCCTACACTAACTATGGCTACACCTTC.

The chain employs TRBV4-2 and TRBJ1-5; D perhaps matches TRBD1 (5 bases). With 0 bases removed from V and 2 bases from J, the gap between germline ends came to 11 bases. This CDR3 has 16 residues. Germline V gene lookup returns CDR1 LGHNA and CDR2 YNFKEQ. In DNA form, the CDR3 reads TGTGCCAGCAGCCAAGATATCGCGGGGGGCAATCAGCCCCAGCATTTT. As protein: CASSQDIAGGNQPQHF.